This T cell receptor (beta chain) was recorded in a study of cytomegalovirus exposure and HLA in healthy donors. Whole-study findings and limits: CMV antigen specificity of a few CMV-associated chains was confirmed in vitro. Cytomegalovirus association was assigned to around 150 TCR beta chains.

This clone was recorded only once. What it recognizes is unknown. The method was immunoSEQ multiplex PCR; TCRdb's version includes in-frame clones alone and lacks a portion of them. The sample has under 95,000 clones, about nine tenths seen once. The donors were in the roughly 120-subject validation cohort, distinct from the roughly 700-subject first cohort. V was clipped by 7 bases and J by 4 bases; unmatched bases: 11. Germline V CDR1 and CDR2: SGHRS, YFSETQ. This CDR3 spans 16 amino acids. The sequence derives from a man aged 30 to 39 in good health and CMV-seronegative. Input material: PBMCs. This chain joins TRBV5-1 and TRBJ2-3, with 11 nucleotides matching TRBD1. CDR3 nucleotide sequence: TGCGCCAGCGGCCAAACCGGGACAGGGGGGGCAGATACGCAGTATTTT. Amino acids: CASGQTGTGGADTQYF. The full variable domain, completed using reference TRBV5-1 and TRBJ2-3, is KAGVTQTPRYLIKTRGQQVTLSCSPISGHRSVSWYQQTPGQGLQFLFEYFSETQRNKGNFPGRFSGRQFSNSRSEMNVSTLELGDSALYLCASGQTGTGGADTQYFGPGTRLTVL.